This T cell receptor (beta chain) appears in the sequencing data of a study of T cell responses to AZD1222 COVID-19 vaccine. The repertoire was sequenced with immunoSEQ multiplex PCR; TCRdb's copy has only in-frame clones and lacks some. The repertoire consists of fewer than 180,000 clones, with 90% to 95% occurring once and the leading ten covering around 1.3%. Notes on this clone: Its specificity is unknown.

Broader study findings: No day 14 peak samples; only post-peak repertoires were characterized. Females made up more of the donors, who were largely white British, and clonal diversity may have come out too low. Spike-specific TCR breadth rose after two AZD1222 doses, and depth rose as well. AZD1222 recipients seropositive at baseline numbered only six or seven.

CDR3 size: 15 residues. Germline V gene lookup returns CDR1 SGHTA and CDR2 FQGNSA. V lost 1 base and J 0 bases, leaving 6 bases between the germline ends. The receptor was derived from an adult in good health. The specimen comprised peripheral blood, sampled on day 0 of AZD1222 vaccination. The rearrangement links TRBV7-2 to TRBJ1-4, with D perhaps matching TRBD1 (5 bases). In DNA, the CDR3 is TGTGCCAGCAGCTTAGGGGACCCAACTAATGAAAAACTGTTTTTT. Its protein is CASSLGDPTNEKLFF.